The 30 T cell receptor beta chains below all came from one sample that was sequenced in a study of cytomegalovirus exposure and HLA in healthy donors. The PCR employed 60 Vbeta primers together with 13 Jbeta primers. Measured with immunoSEQ multiplex PCR; TCRdb has only the in-frame clones, and not every one. This listing includes under 50,000 clones. Input material: PBMCs. These receptors all stem from a male donor in good health and CMV-seronegative.

This rearrangement joins TRBV5-1 to TRBJ1-1; a possible D gene is TRBD1 (5 bases). CDR1 is SGHRS, CDR2 YFSETQ, per germline. The ends were cut back, 0 bases at V and 2 bases at J, with 11 bases in the middle. The length of the CDR3 is 15 residues. The CDR3 DNA reads TGCGCCAGCAGCTTGGGGGGCAGTTATAACACTGAAGCTTTCTTT. Encoded protein: CASSLGGSYNTEAFF.

This sequence joins TRBV4-2 and TRBJ2-3; 11 positions agree with TRBD2. The CDR3 covers 15 residues. Germline V lookup: CDR1 LGHNA, CDR2 YNFKEQ. The J segment lost 2 bases and the V segment lost 5 bases, leaving 3 bases of the junction unmatched. The CDR3 reads CASSSLAGVTDTQYF. CDR3 DNA sequence: TGTGCCAGCAGCTCACTAGCGGGGGTCACAGATACGCAGTATTTT.

The CDR3: CASSQVGSTGELFF. For the CDR3, the DNA is TGTGCCAGCAGCCAAGTAGGGAGCACCGGGGAGCTGTTTTTT. The gene calls are TRBV14 and TRBJ2-2; a weak D match, TRBD2 (5 bases). CDR3 length: 14 residues. Trimming left V 1 base short and J 4 bases short, with 7 bases between. Germline CDR1 SGHDN, CDR2 FVKESK.

This chain links TRBV5-1 with TRBJ1-2, with D maybe TRBD1 (6 bases). Trimming shortened V by 2 bases and J by 2 bases, and 10 bases separated the two germline ends. CDR3 length: 14 residues. From germline, CDR1 is SGHRS and CDR2 YFSETQ. CDR3 DNA: TGCGCCAGCAGCTTTACACAGGGAAACTATGGCTACACCTTC. This gives the protein CASSFTQGNYGYTF.

The V and J genes are TRBV5-6 and TRBJ1-1; D not resolved. The germline CDR1 and CDR2 sequences are SGHDT and YYEEEE. V lost 0 bases and J 1 base, leaving 4 bases between the germline ends. The CDR3 covers 13 residues. CDR3 in DNA: TGTGCCAGCAGCTTGGACACGAACACTGAAGCTTTCTTT. It codes for CASSLDTNTEAFF.

This chain connects TRBV6-5 to TRBJ1-6; no reliable D call. The CDR3 has 15 amino acids. V shed 0 bases and J shed 5 bases, with 8 bases lying between them. Germline CDR1 reads MNHEY; CDR2 reads SVGAGI. The CDR3 protein is CASSYSLQNNSPLHF. CDR3 in DNA: TGTGCCAGCAGTTACTCGTTACAGAATAATTCACCCCTCCACTTT.

The CDR3 here is CASSPLREGQPQHF. Here the CDR3 DNA reads TGTGCCAGCTCACCACTCCGGGAGGGCCAGCCCCAGCATTTT. V usage is TRBV18 and J usage is TRBJ1-5, with D uncertain. Germline V CDR1 and CDR2: KGHSH, LQKENI. Deletions cut 1 base from V and 7 bases from J, with 11 bases between. CDR3 length equals 14 residues.

This rearrangement joins TRBV10-3 to TRBJ1-5; 7 nucleotides agree with TRBD1. Trimming cost V 3 bases and J 1 base; bases outside gene matches: 3. Germline V CDR1 and CDR2: ENHRY, SYGVKD. The CDR3 totals 15 residues. The CDR3 DNA reads TGTGCCATCAGTGACGGGGGACAGAGCAATCAGCCCCAGCATTTT. Its translation is CAISDGGQSNQPQHF.

The gene calls are TRBV4-1 and TRBJ2-5, with a possible D match to TRBD1 (6 bases). The J call may be incorrect, as the DNA end agrees better with TRBJ2-7. CDR3 length equals 15 residues. Germline-derived CDR1 and CDR2 are MGHRA and YSYEKL. The CDR3 loop is CASSQAPGQSYEQYF. The CDR3 DNA reads TGCGCCAGCAGCCAAGCCCCCGGACAGAGTTACGAGCAGTACTTC.

The rearrangement uses TRBV4-2 and TRBJ1-5, with D uncertain. V lost 0 bases to trimming and J lost 6 bases, with 12 bases between them. The germline CDR1 and CDR2 sequences are LGHNA and YNFKEQ. The CDR3 is 15 residues long. In nucleotides, the CDR3 is TGTGCCAGCAGCCAAGAATGGACTACCTCTCAGCCCCAGCATTTT. Protein product: CASSQEWTTSQPQHF.

The rearrangement joins TRBV5-8 to TRBJ1-1, with a possible D match to TRBD1 (6 bases). Germline CDR1 is SGHTS and CDR2 is YDEGEE. The CDR3 runs to 14 residues. Trimming removed 0 bases at V and 11 bases at J, with 17 bases between. DNA of the CDR3: TGTGCCAGCAGCTTGGCAAGGACAGTCATAGGGGCTTTCTTT. The encoded protein is CASSLARTVIGAFF.

The gene calls are TRBV9 and TRBJ2-3; 7 nucleotides match TRBD2. Losses at the gene ends were 5 bases for V and 2 bases for J; bases not matched to a gene: 2. CDR3 size: 13 residues. Germline lookup yields CDR1 SGDLS and CDR2 YYNGEE. The chain's CDR3 is CASRGLSTDTQYF. DNA for the CDR3: TGTGCCAGCAGGGGACTATCCACAGATACGCAGTATTTT.

The CDR3 bases are TGTGCCAGCAGCCCCCGGACAGGGCTGGGCGAGCAGTACTTC. Protein sequence: CASSPRTGLGEQYF. The chain joins TRBV11-3 to TRBJ2-7; 8 positions agree with TRBD1. Unmatched junction bases numbered 9, after V lost 5 bases and J lost 6 bases. The CDR3 is 14 amino acids. Per the germline V gene, CDR1 is SGHNT and CDR2 is YENEEA.

Here the CDR3 reads CASSLGPGQSETQYF. The DNA for the CDR3 is TGTGCCAGCAGCTTAGGCCCTGGACAGTCGGAGACCCAGTACTTC. This chain joins TRBV13 and TRBJ2-5; D perhaps matches TRBD1 (6 bases). From germline, CDR1 is PRHDT and CDR2 FYEKMQ (reference sequence). V dropped 0 bases and J dropped 5 bases, with 13 bases sitting between them. CDR3 size: 15 residues.

This chain connects TRBV27 to TRBJ1-1; weak D call: TRBD1 (6 bases). Germline CDR1 is MNHEY and CDR2 is SMNVEV (reference sequence). The CDR3 runs 15 residues. V was pared by 9 bases and J by 1 base, with 18 bases between. This CDR3 is CARFLQGLKNTEAFF. DNA of the CDR3: TGTGCCAGGTTCCTACAGGGCCTCAAGAACACTGAAGCTTTCTTT.

The V and J genes are TRBV7-6 and TRBJ1-4; 7 bases are shared with TRBD1. The CDR3 length is 15 residues. The ends lost 6 bases at V and 4 bases at J; junction bases unmatched: 8. CDR1 and CDR2 (germline): SGHVS, FNYEAQ. The CDR3 loop reads CASSRGLSRNEKLFF. In nucleotides, the CDR3 is TGTGCCAGCAGTAGGGGGCTTAGCCGTAATGAAAAACTGTTTTTT.

CDR3 sequence: CASDPTPGQGFGNQPQHF. CDR3 coding DNA: TGTGCCAGCGACCCAACACCTGGACAGGGCTTCGGAAATCAGCCCCAGCATTTT. The chain carries TRBV2 and TRBJ1-5, with TRBD1 matching over 8 bases. This CDR3 has 18 amino acids. The ends lost 8 bases at V and 4 bases at J; junction bases unmatched: 19. Germline V lookup: CDR1 SNHLY, CDR2 FYNNEI.

The rearrangement joins TRBV5-6 to TRBJ1-1; weak D call: TRBD1 (5 bases). Per germline, CDR1 SGHDT and CDR2 YYEEEE. V was cut by 4 bases and J by 0 bases, with 22 bases left in between. The CDR3 runs to 18 residues. The DNA of the CDR3 is TGTGCCAGCAGCCCCCTTGGGGGGACGGACCTCATGAACACTGAAGCTTTCTTT. It specifies CASSPLGGTDLMNTEAFF.

The V gene is TRBV30, the J gene TRBJ1-1; 7 bases are shared with TRBD1. The CDR3 has 17 residues. Germline CDR1 reads GTSNPN; CDR2 reads SVGIG (reference sequence). The J segment lost 0 bases and the V segment lost 4 bases, leaving 14 bases of the junction unmatched. CDR3 residues: CAWNLNRGIHMNTEAFF. CDR3 nucleotide sequence: TGTGCCTGGAATTTGAACAGGGGAATCCACATGAACACTGAAGCTTTCTTT. The variable domain in full, completed from reference TRBV30 and TRBJ1-1, reads SQTIHQWPATLVQPVGSPLSLECTVEGTSNPNLYWYRQAAGRGLQLLFYSVGIGQISSEVPQNLSASRPQDRQFILSSKKLLLSDSGFYLCAWNLNRGIHMNTEAFFGQGTRLTVV.

The V call is TRBV7-9, the J call TRBJ2-7; TRBD2 agrees at 10 bases. V lost 6 bases to trimming and J lost 3 bases; unmatched junction nucleotides: 8. Germline V gene data show CDR1 as SEHNR and CDR2 as FQNEAQ (reference sequence). There are 15 residues in the CDR3. The DNA of the CDR3 is TGTGCCAGCAGTACCGGGACTAGCGACGGCTACGAGCAGTACTTC. Translating gives CASSTGTSDGYEQYF. Using reference TRBV7-9 and TRBJ2-7 for the parts outside the CDR3, the full variable domain is DTGVSQNPRHKITKRGQNVTFRCDPISEHNRLYWYRQTLGQGPEFLTYFQNEAQLEKSRLLSDRFSAERPKGSFSTLEIQRTEQGDSAMYLCASSTGTSDGYEQYFGPGTRLTVT.

The rearrangement links TRBV7-4 to TRBJ1-4, with D possibly matching TRBD1 (6 bases). The length of the CDR3 is 17 residues. Per germline, CDR1 SGHVT and CDR2 SQSDAQ. The V end lost 4 bases, the J end lost 3 bases, and 18 bases lay between the germline ends. CDR3 sequence (DNA): TGTGCCAGCAGCTACGACAGGCCACTATACCCTAATGAAAAACTGTTTTTT. As protein: CASSYDRPLYPNEKLFF.

The chain carries TRBV4-1 and TRBJ2-3; D remains unclear. Between the trimmed V and J ends, which lost 2 bases and 4 bases, there was a span of 10 bases. This CDR3 comprises 14 residues. CDR1 is MGHRA and CDR2 is YSYEKL in the germline V gene. The CDR3 spells CASSQSPPPDTQYF. For the CDR3, the DNA is TGCGCCAGCAGCCAATCTCCCCCCCCAGATACGCAGTATTTT.

The rearrangement links TRBV5-1 to TRBJ1-6; D gene ambiguous. The CDR3 totals 13 residues. Germline CDR1 SGHRS, CDR2 YFSETQ. Trimming left V 4 bases short and J 8 bases short, with 10 bases between. The CDR3 reads CASSLGGDSPLHF. DNA for the CDR3: TGCGCCAGCAGCCTTGGAGGAGATTCACCCCTCCACTTT.

The V gene is TRBV2, the J gene TRBJ1-5; a weak D match, TRBD1 (5 bases). Trimming removed 6 bases at V and 0 bases at J, with 12 bases between. The CDR3 is 15 residues long. The V gene's germline CDR1 is SNHLY and CDR2 FYNNEI. CDR3 DNA: TGTGCCAGCAGGCTCGCAGACAGTAGCAATCAGCCCCAGCATTTT. Residues: CASRLADSSNQPQHF.

This chain uses TRBV9 with TRBJ1-4; D may be TRBD1 (6 bases). CDR1 is SGDLS, CDR2 YYNGEE, per germline. Trimming cost V 4 bases and J 3 bases, with 19 bases left between them. This CDR3 contains 17 residues. The CDR3 loop reads CASSPRGAPTANEKLFF. CDR3 DNA sequence: TGTGCCAGCAGCCCCCGGGGGGCACCGACTGCTAATGAAAAACTGTTTTTT.

The V gene is TRBV6-5, the J gene TRBJ1-6; 8 nucleotides agree with TRBD1. In germline, CDR1 is MNHEY, CDR2 SVGAGI. This CDR3 region has 15 residues. The V gene end was trimmed by 5 bases and the J gene end by 3 bases; junction bases not matched to a gene: 3. This CDR3 is CASSPDRVYNSPLHF. The CDR3 DNA is TGTGCCAGCAGTCCGGACAGGGTCTATAATTCACCCCTCCACTTT.

V usage is TRBV19 and J usage is TRBJ2-2; 9 bases are a match to TRBD2. The CDR3 totals 17 residues. Losses at the gene ends were 0 bases for V and 3 bases for J; bases not matched to a gene: 5. CDR1 is LNHDA, CDR2 SQIVND, per germline (reference sequence). CDR3 sequence: CASSIDLTSGYTGELFF. CDR3 nucleotide sequence: TGTGCCAGTAGTATAGACCTGACTAGCGGTTACACCGGGGAGCTGTTTTTT.

This chain joins TRBV9 and TRBJ2-7; 11 nucleotides line up with TRBD1. The CDR3 has 16 residues. Germline assignment: CDR1 SGDLS and CDR2 YYNGEE. The trim removed 2 bases at V and 7 bases at J, leaving 11 bases unmatched. DNA for the CDR3: TGTGCCAGCAGCGTGGGTAGTGGACAGGGGGCCGGTGAGCAGTACTTC. It encodes CASSVGSGQGAGEQYF. Full variable domain (remainder filled in from reference TRBV9 and TRBJ2-7): DSGVTQTPKHLITATGQRVTLRCSPRSGDLSVYWYQQSLDQGLQFLIQYYNGEERAKGNILERFSAQQFPDLHSELNLSSLELGDSALYFCASSVGSGQGAGEQYFGPGTRLTVT.

This sequence joins TRBV19 and TRBJ2-3; no firm D call. The CDR3 is 13 residues long. Trimming took 3 bases from V and 5 from J, leaving 9 bases between them. Germline V gives CDR1 LNHDA, CDR2 SQIVND (reference sequence). The CDR3 spells CASSISPGDTQYF. CDR3 bases: TGTGCCAGTAGTATTTCTCCCGGAGATACGCAGTATTTT.

J is TRBJ2-6 and V is TRBV30; 7 bases map to TRBD1. This CDR3 is 16 amino acids long. V was clipped by 0 bases and J by 3 bases; unmatched bases: 5. CDR1 GTSNPN and CDR2 SVGIG come from the germline V gene (reference sequence). The CDR3 is CAWSVQGSDGANVLTF. The CDR3, as DNA: TGTGCCTGGAGTGTACAGGGGAGTGATGGGGCCAACGTCCTGACTTTC.